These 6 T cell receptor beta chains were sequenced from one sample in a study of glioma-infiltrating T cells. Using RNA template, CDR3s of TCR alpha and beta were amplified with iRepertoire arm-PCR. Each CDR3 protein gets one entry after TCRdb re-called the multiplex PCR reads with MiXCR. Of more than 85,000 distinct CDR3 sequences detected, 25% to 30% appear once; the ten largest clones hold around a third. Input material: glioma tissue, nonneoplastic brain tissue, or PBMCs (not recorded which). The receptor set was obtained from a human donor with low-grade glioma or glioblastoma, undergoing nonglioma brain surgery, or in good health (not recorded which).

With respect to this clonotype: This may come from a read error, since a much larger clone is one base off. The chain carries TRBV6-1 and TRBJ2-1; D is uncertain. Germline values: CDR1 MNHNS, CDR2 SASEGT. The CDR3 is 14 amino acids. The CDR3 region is CATSNPPGTHEQFF. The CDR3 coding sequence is TGTGCCACCAGTAACCCCCCAGGAACCCATGAGCAGTTCTTC.

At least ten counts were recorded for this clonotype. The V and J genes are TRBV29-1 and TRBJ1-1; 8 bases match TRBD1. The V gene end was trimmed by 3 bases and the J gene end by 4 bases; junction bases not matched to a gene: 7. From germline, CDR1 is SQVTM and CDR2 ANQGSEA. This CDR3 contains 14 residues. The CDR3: CSVDANRGSTEAFF. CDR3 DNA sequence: TGCAGCGTTGACGCGAACAGGGGGAGCACTGAAGCTTTCTTT.

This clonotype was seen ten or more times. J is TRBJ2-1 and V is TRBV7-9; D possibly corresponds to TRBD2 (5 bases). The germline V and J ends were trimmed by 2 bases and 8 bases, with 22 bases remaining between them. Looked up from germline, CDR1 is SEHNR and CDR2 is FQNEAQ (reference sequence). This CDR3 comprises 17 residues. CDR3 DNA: TGTGCCAGCAGCTTACCCGCCACCGGGAAACGTAGTTATGAGCAGTTCTTC. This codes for CASSLPATGKRSYEQFF.

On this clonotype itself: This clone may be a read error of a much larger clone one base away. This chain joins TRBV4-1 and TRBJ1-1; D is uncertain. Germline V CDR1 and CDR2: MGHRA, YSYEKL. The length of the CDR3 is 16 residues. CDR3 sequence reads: CASSQDRGSMNIEAFF. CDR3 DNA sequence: TGCGCCAGCAGCCAAGATCGTGGTAGCATGAACATTGAAGCTTTCTTT.

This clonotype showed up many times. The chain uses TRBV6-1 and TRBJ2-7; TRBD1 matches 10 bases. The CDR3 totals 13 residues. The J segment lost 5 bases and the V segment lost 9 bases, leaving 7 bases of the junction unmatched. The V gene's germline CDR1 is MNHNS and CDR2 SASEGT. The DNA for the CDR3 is TGTGCCAGTAACCGGGACAGGGGCCACGAGCAGTACTTC. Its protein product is CASNRDRGHEQYF.

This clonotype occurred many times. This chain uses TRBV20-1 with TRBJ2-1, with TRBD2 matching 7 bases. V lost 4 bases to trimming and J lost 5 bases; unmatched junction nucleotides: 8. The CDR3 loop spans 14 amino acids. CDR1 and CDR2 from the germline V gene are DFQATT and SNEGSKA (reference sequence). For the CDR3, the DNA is TGCAGTGCTACCGTCGGGGGGACCCACAATGAGCAGTTCTTC. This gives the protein CSATVGGTHNEQFF.